This is a list of T cell receptor beta chains from one sample in a study of beta chain features in type 1 diabetes. Measured with immunoSEQ multiplex PCR; TCRdb has only the in-frame clones, and not every one. Among 860,000 or so clones listed, roughly 15% were seen once. The sequencing input was naive CD4+ T cells from blood. These receptor sequences come from a young woman in good health. The CDR3 runs from the conserved cysteine through the conserved F or W. The D gene is left open where the match is weak. Only some rows state a clone size, as once, few, many or a class for expanded clones.

V,D,size,J,CDR3,DNA
TRBV9,.,few,TRBJ2-3,CASSVAVSSDTQYF,TGTGCCAGCAGCGTAGCTGTTTCGTCGGATACGCAGTATTTT
TRBV7-9,.,.,TRBJ1-4,CASSPRAGANEKLFF,TGTGCCAGCAGCCCCAGAGCTGGCGCTAATGAAAAACTGTTTTTT
TRBV4-2,TRBD2,few,TRBJ2-1,CASSPGGARNNEQFF,TGTGCCAGCAGCCCGGGGGGGGCGCGGAACAATGAGCAGTTCTTC
TRBV7-2,.,.,TRBJ2-2,CASSLDGYTGELFF,TGTGCCAGCAGCTTAGACGGGTACACCGGGGAGCTGTTTTTT
TRBV6-5,.,few,TRBJ1-2,CASRTQKSYGYTF,TGTGCCAGCAGGACCCAAAAGAGCTATGGCTACACCTTC
TRBV6-5,.,few,TRBJ2-7,CASSYYPLQGAYEQYF,TGTGCCAGCAGTTACTACCCACTACAGGGCGCCTACGAGCAGTACTTC
TRBV27,.,.,TRBJ1-4,CASSRRRGGSEKLFF,TGTGCCAGCAGTCGACGGCGGGGGGGAAGTGAAAAACTGTTTTTT
TRBV28,.,.,TRBJ2-1,CASRLNGNEQFF,TGTGCCAGCAGATTGAACGGGAATGAGCAGTTCTTC
TRBV6-5,TRBD1,.,TRBJ2-2,CASRAGTGLFF,TGTGCCAGCAGAGCCGGGACAGGGCTGTTTTTT
TRBV29-1,.,.,TRBJ1-3,CSVAETGNTIYF,TGCAGCGTGGCAGAGACTGGAAACACCATATATTTT
TRBV7-2,.,.,TRBJ1-1,CASSLTGARAGVAEAFF,TGTGCCAGCAGCTTAACTGGAGCGCGGGCCGGCGTGGCTGAAGCTTTCTTT
TRBV7-9,.,few,TRBJ1-2,CASSLGRGNIFNYGYTF,TGTGCCAGCAGCTTAGGGAGAGGGAACATATTTAACTATGGCTACACCTTC
TRBV5-1,.,.,TRBJ1-1,CASSLGAGANTEAFF,TGCGCCAGCAGCTTGGGGGCAGGGGCGAACACTGAAGCTTTCTTT
TRBV5-5,.,.,TRBJ2-2,CASSSPAGFKTGELFF,TGTGCCAGCAGCTCCCCAGCAGGGTTTAAGACCGGGGAGCTGTTTTTT
TRBV5-4,.,few,TRBJ2-7,CASSKTGTEYEQYF,TGTGCCAGCAGCAAGACCGGGACTGAATACGAGCAGTACTTC
TRBV19,.,few,TRBJ2-2,CASSMGLANTGELFF,TGTGCCAGTAGTATGGGACTGGCGAACACCGGGGAGCTGTTTTTT
TRBV19,.,.,TRBJ1-1,CASSIADTEAFF,TGTGCCAGTAGTATCGCGGACACTGAAGCTTTCTTT
TRBV23-1,TRBD2,few,TRBJ2-5,CASSQSGLDPQETQYF,TGCGCCAGCAGTCAATCAGGACTAGACCCCCAAGAGACCCAGTACTTC
TRBV7-9,TRBD1,few,TRBJ2-7,CASSLVSQGEGEQYF,TGTGCCAGCAGCCTCGTTAGTCAGGGGGAAGGCGAGCAGTACTTC
TRBV19,.,few,TRBJ1-5,CASTHQGNQPQHF,TGTGCCAGTACCCATCAGGGGAATCAGCCCCAGCATTTT
TRBV27,TRBD2,.,TRBJ2-5,CASRALAGGPQETQYF,TGTGCCAGCAGAGCCCTAGCGGGAGGGCCCCAAGAGACCCAGTACTTC
TRBV7-8,.,.,TRBJ2-3,CASSAAGYLSVYTQYF,TGTGCCAGCTCCGCAGCGGGCTACTTGTCTGTATATACGCAGTATTTT
TRBV4-1,.,few,TRBJ2-7,CASRRVNRGEQYF,TGCGCCAGCAGACGAGTGAACCGGGGCGAGCAGTACTTC
TRBV7-2,TRBD1,few,TRBJ1-5,CASSRTGWAQPQHF,TGTGCCAGCAGCCGGACAGGTTGGGCTCAGCCCCAGCATTTT